Each of the 27 T cell receptor beta chains below was sequenced from the same sample in a study of post-analysis software for immune sequencing data. Included in the TCR beta cDNA libraries were unique molecular identifiers. TCRdb fed the PCR reads into MiXCR, producing one record per CDR3 protein. This repertoire shows roughly 870,000 distinct CDR3 sequences, around 53% found once; its top ten account for roughly 4.4%. What these receptors recognize is not known. General study points: In patients, TRBV5-6, TRBV5-1 and TRBV20-1 belonged to roughly 5 TRBV segments found more frequently than in controls.

Sequencing used blood. These receptors were collected from a girl aged 10 to 17 with multiple sclerosis.

V gene TRBV29-1 combines with J gene TRBJ2-2, with D maybe TRBD1 (5 bases). The germline V gene has CDR1 SQVTM and CDR2 ANQGSEA. The CDR3 has 12 residues. V lost 6 bases to trimming and J lost 8 bases, with 13 bases between them. The CDR3 region is CSVVAQGGELFF. In nucleotides, the CDR3 is TGCAGCGTCGTGGCGCAGGGAGGGGAGCTGTTTTTT.

The chain uses TRBV3-1 and TRBJ2-6; a weak D match, TRBD2 (6 bases). Looked up from germline, CDR1 is LGHDT and CDR2 is YNNKEL (reference sequence). The V and J ends lost 4 bases and 0 bases respectively, with 16 bases between them. The CDR3 consists of 18 residues. The CDR3 sequence is CASSLRDSILSGANVLTF. CDR3 coding DNA: TGTGCCAGCAGCCTCCGGGACTCCATCCTCTCTGGGGCCAACGTCCTGACTTTC.

The table lists this clonotype with a few counts. This chain links TRBV29-1 with TRBJ1-2; tentative D call: TRBD1 (5 bases). This CDR3 region has 13 residues. Per germline, CDR1 SQVTM and CDR2 ANQGSEA. Trimming removed 3 bases from V and 4 bases from J, with 12 bases in between. The CDR3 DNA reads as TGCAGCGTTGATACCCTGGGGGGCTATGGCTACACCTTC. The encoded protein is CSVDTLGGYGYTF.

The genes are TRBV5-1 and TRBJ2-1; 9 positions match TRBD1. In germline, CDR1 is SGHRS, CDR2 YFSETQ. V lost 0 bases and J lost 7; bases outside the gene matches: 8. CDR3 length equals 16 residues. The CDR3 nucleotides are TGCGCCAGCAGCTTGGCTGCTGGACAGGGGTTTAATGAGCAGTTCTTC. It codes for CASSLAAGQGFNEQFF.

The rearrangement joins TRBV30 to TRBJ2-6; D uncertain. Between the trimmed V and J ends, which lost 0 bases and 4 bases, there was a span of 13 bases. CDR3 length: 16 amino acids. CDR1 and CDR2 from the germline V gene are GTSNPN and SVGIG (reference sequence). The CDR3 DNA follows: TGTGCCTGGAGTGTAGCATCCTTTGCCGGGGCCAACGTCCTGACTTTC. This gives the protein CAWSVASFAGANVLTF.

V and J are TRBV10-1 and TRBJ2-1; the match to TRBD2 covers 12 bases. The germline gives CDR1 WNHNN, CDR2 SYGVQD (reference sequence). This CDR3 comprises 16 residues. V shed 2 bases and J 7 bases; nucleotides not matched to a gene: 6. The CDR3 region has the DNA TGCGCCAGCAGTGAGGTTAGGACTAGCGGGACAAATGAGCAGTTCTTC. This encodes CASSEVRTSGTNEQFF.

J is TRBJ2-5 and V is TRBV12-3 or TRBV12-4, with D possibly being TRBD1 (5 bases). Between the trimmed V and J ends, which lost 6 bases and 0 bases, there was a span of 17 bases. The CDR3 contains 16 residues. The CDR3 DNA follows: TGTGCCAGCAGCCCAGACTCTCCAGGGTACCAAGAGACCCAGTACTTC. This encodes CASSPDSPGYQETQYF.

This clonotype was detected only a few times. The rearrangement joins TRBV10-3 to TRBJ2-3, with D perhaps matching TRBD2 (6 bases). The CDR3 consists of 13 residues. The V gene lost 1 base and the J gene lost 4 bases, with 6 bases spanning the gap. The germline CDR1 and CDR2 sequences are ENHRY and SYGVKD. CDR3 in DNA: TGTGCCATCAGTGAGTGGGACTCAGATACGCAGTATTTT. Translation gives CAISEWDSDTQYF.

A single count supports this clonotype. The chain is built from TRBV30 and TRBJ2-7; TRBD2 is a possible D gene (7 bases). The DNA end favors TRBJ2-5, so the J call may be wrong. There are 14 residues in the CDR3. Germline V gives CDR1 GTSNPN, CDR2 SVGIG (reference sequence). The CDR3 spells CAWSRYREGETQYF. DNA of the CDR3: TGTGCCTGGAGTAGGTACAGGGAGGGAGAGACCCAGTACTTC.

The sample holds one count of this clonotype. The gene calls are TRBV5-4 and TRBJ2-7; no firm D call. The J call may be mistaken, given a closer DNA end match to TRBJ2-4. This CDR3 has 13 residues. Germline lookup yields CDR1 SGHNT and CDR2 YYREEE (reference sequence). The CDR3: CASSFPEKNIQYF. CDR3 nucleotides: TGTGCCAGCAGCTTCCCGGAGAAAAACATTCAGTACTTC.

V is TRBV20-1 and J is TRBJ2-7, with 11 bases that match TRBD2. V trimming: 0 bases; J trimming: 7 bases; junction bases outside the gene matches: 8. This CDR3 is built from 15 residues. Germline V lookup: CDR1 DFQATT, CDR2 SNEGSKA (reference sequence). The CDR3 protein is CSAREVASGGREQYF. CDR3 in DNA: TGCAGTGCTAGAGAGGTAGCTAGCGGGGGGAGAGAGCAGTACTTC.

This chain connects TRBV6-1 to TRBJ2-4, with TRBD2 as a possible D gene (6 bases). Germline V CDR1 and CDR2: MNHNS, SASEGT. V was pared by 2 bases and J by 13 bases, with 18 bases between. This CDR3 spans 14 amino acids. This CDR3 reads CASSELGDFVEQYF. CDR3 bases: TGTGCCAGCAGTGAACTTGGGGACTTCGTTGAGCAGTACTTC.

The chain carries TRBV6-1 and TRBJ1-4; TRBD1 aligns across 7 bases. The CDR3 is 14 amino acids. Losses at the gene ends were 7 bases for V and 7 bases for J; bases not matched to a gene: 9. Per germline, CDR1 MNHNS and CDR2 SASEGT. This chain's CDR3 is CASTEGAVREKLFF. CDR3 bases: TGTGCCAGCACCGAGGGGGCTGTACGTGAAAAACTGTTTTTT.

CDR3 DNA sequence: TGTGCCAGCAGACTTACCAAAAACATTCAGTACTTC. It is translated as CASRLTKNIQYF. This chain uses TRBV2 with TRBJ2-4; no definite D call. Germline V lookup: CDR1 SNHLY, CDR2 FYNNEI. The CDR3 consists of 12 residues. V was pared by 6 bases and J by 2 bases, with 5 bases between.

This rearrangement joins TRBV20-1 to TRBJ1-1, with no clear D. Germline-derived CDR1 and CDR2 are DFQATT and SNEGSKA (reference sequence). V was clipped by 0 bases and J by 0 bases, with 5 bases between them. CDR3 length equals 13 residues. The CDR3 nucleotides read TGCAGTGCTAGAGACGCATTGAACACTGAAGCTTTCTTT. Its translation is CSARDALNTEAFF.

This clonotype was counted only a few times. V is TRBV5-1 and J is TRBJ1-1; D might be TRBD1 (5 bases). V was trimmed by 2 bases and J by 1 base, leaving 12 bases between them. This CDR3 has 15 residues. Germline values: CDR1 SGHRS, CDR2 YFSETQ. CDR3 in amino acids: CASSLGTIQNTEAFF. In DNA, the CDR3 is TGCGCCAGCAGCTTAGGGACCATACAGAACACTGAAGCTTTCTTT.

The rearrangement uses TRBV20-1 and TRBJ2-7; TRBD2 matches 14 bases. V was pared by 2 bases and J by 6 bases, with 6 bases of the junction left unmatched. This CDR3 is 15 amino acids long. Germline CDR1 is DFQATT and CDR2 is SNEGSKA (reference sequence). CDR3 region: CSARKGTSGGFEQYF. In nucleotides, the CDR3 is TGCAGTGCTAGAAAAGGGACTAGCGGGGGATTCGAGCAGTACTTC.

The chain joins TRBV7-6 to TRBJ2-1; D is undetermined. This CDR3 region has 17 residues. Germline assignment: CDR1 SGHVS and CDR2 FNYEAQ. The V and J ends lost 5 bases and 2 bases respectively, with 19 bases between them. In DNA, the CDR3 is TGTGCCAGCAGCCCCTGGGTGAGGCTAGGGACCTACAATGAGCAGTTCTTC. This translates into CASSPWVRLGTYNEQFF.

This chain's CDR3 is CASAGGRTDTQYF. The CDR3 DNA reads TGCGCCTCGGCGGGAGGTCGCACAGATACGCAGTATTTT. The gene calls are TRBV4-1 and TRBJ2-3, with TRBD2 matching 8 bases. Germline CDR1 is MGHRA and CDR2 is YSYEKL. The CDR3 is 13 amino acids. V lost 11 bases and J lost 1; bases outside the gene matches: 5.

A few counts support this clonotype. Germline and junction disagree at one end, which may indicate a read error. The V and J genes are TRBV11-2 and TRBJ2-1, with 8 bases identical to TRBD2. This CDR3 spans 15 amino acids. In germline, CDR1 is SGHAT, CDR2 FQNNGV. CDR3 bases: TGCGCCAGCAGCCCGATAGCGGGAAGATACAATGAGCAGTTCTTC. Encoded protein: CASSPIAGRYNEQFF. Full variable domain (remainder filled in from reference TRBV11-2 and TRBJ2-1): EAGVAQSPRYKIIEKRQSVAFWCNPISGHATLYWYQQILGQGPKLLIQFQNNGVVDDSQLPKDRFSAERLKGVDSTLKIQPAKLEDSAVYLCASSPIAGRYNEQFFGPGTRLTVL.

The sample holds a few counts of this clonotype. The chain has TRBV12-3 or TRBV12-4 and TRBJ2-3; D call uncertain. The CDR3 sequence is 14 residues long. V was clipped by 2 bases and J by 6 bases, with 12 bases between them. Here the CDR3 DNA reads TGTGCCAGCAGTTTACCGCAGGCCTATGATACGCAGTATTTT. It is translated as CASSLPQAYDTQYF.

This rearrangement joins TRBV20-1 to TRBJ2-5; TRBD2 matches at 10 bases. This CDR3 is 17 amino acids long. V lost 6 bases, J lost 7 bases, and 20 bases stayed unmatched. Germline CDR1 is DFQATT and CDR2 is SNEGSKA (reference sequence). The CDR3 DNA sequence: TGCAGTGCAGAGGCCCTGCTAGCGGGAGTAGGGGGTAGGACCCAGTACTTC. Amino acids: CSAEALLAGVGGRTQYF.

The rearrangement links TRBV12-3 or TRBV12-4 to TRBJ2-1; 8 bases match TRBD2. This CDR3 spans 15 amino acids. Unmatched junction bases numbered 11, after V lost 4 bases and J lost 9 bases. DNA for the CDR3: TGTGCCAGCAGTTCCAATCCAGCGGGAGTGGCTGAGCAGTTCTTC. It encodes CASSSNPAGVAEQFF.

V is TRBV20-1 and J is TRBJ2-5; tentative D call: TRBD2 (6 bases). Trimming took off 2 bases at V and 2 bases at J, with 12 bases between the two ends. CDR1 and CDR2 from the germline V gene are DFQATT and SNEGSKA (reference sequence). This CDR3 is built from 14 residues. The CDR3 bases are TGCAGTGCTAGAAGCGGTAGCGGACAAGAGACCCAGTACTTC. Amino acids: CSARSGSGQETQYF.

This clonotype showed up just a few times. This chain joins TRBV20-1 and TRBJ2-5, with D unresolved. Trimming removed 5 bases at V and 5 bases at J, with 12 bases between. The CDR3 contains 12 residues. The germline CDR1 and CDR2 sequences are DFQATT and SNEGSKA (reference sequence). CDR3 protein: CSAVGPAETQYF. The CDR3 region has the DNA TGCAGTGCTGTTGGACCCGCGGAGACCCAGTACTTC.

The chain uses TRBV20-1 and TRBJ2-6; the match to TRBD2 covers 10 bases. The CDR3 covers 16 residues. The germline V gene encodes CDR1 DFQATT and CDR2 SNEGSKA (reference sequence). After removal of 2 bases from V and 1 base from J, the junction contained 2 bases not matched to a gene. CDR3 in DNA: TGCAGTGCTAGACTAGCGGGAGTTTCTGGGGCCAACGTCCTGACTTTC. It is translated as CSARLAGVSGANVLTF.

This clonotype showed up just a few times. The chain links TRBV9 to TRBJ2-5; 7 positions match TRBD1. The J call is doubtful: the DNA matches TRBJ2-7 better. The germline V gene encodes CDR1 SGDLS and CDR2 YYNGEE. The CDR3 runs to 14 residues. The CDR3: CASSPRGLGNEQYF. As DNA, the CDR3 is TGTGCCAGCAGCCCTAGGGGGCTCGGGAACGAGCAGTACTTC.